A single sample gave rise to the 4 T cell receptor beta chains below, sequenced in a study of identical twins. TCRdb reprocessed the 5' RACE reads via MiXCR and lists one record per CDR3 protein. This sample carries 250,000 or so distinct CDR3 sequences, roughly 7% of them seen once, and the ten largest clones take 3% to 4%. These data were also filed under a second study, of yellow fever vaccine responses in identical twins.

Sequenced sample: memory (CD45RO+) T cells sorted from blood. These receptors all stem from a woman aged 18 to 35 in good health.

This clonotype was seen many times. The genes are TRBV6-1 and TRBJ1-1, with 9 bases fitting TRBD1. CDR3 length equals 15 residues. CDR1 is MNHNS and CDR2 is SASEGT in the germline V gene. The junction had 3 bases not matched to a gene; V was cut back by 3 bases and J by 1 base. This CDR3 reads CASSDHRGPNTEAFF. The CDR3 bases are TGTGCCAGCAGTGATCACAGGGGGCCGAACACTGAAGCTTTCTTT.

The chain links TRBV20-1 to TRBJ2-1; 10 bases fit TRBD2. V shed 6 bases, J shed 7 bases, and the junction held 12 bases outside the gene matches. The CDR3 is 15 residues long. Germline V gives CDR1 DFQATT, CDR2 SNEGSKA (reference sequence). As DNA, the CDR3 is TGCAGTGCCCCAGGGGGGGCTAGCGGGAGAAATGAGCAGTTCTTC. Its protein is CSAPGGASGRNEQFF.

This chain links TRBV20-1 with TRBJ2-3, with TRBD2 matching over 8 bases. The CDR3 covers 15 residues. CDR1 and CDR2 (germline): DFQATT, SNEGSKA (reference sequence). V gave up 4 bases and J gave up 9 bases; unmatched junction bases: 15. For the CDR3, the DNA is TGCAGTGCTAAGGAGGCAGCGATAGCGGGGATGACGCAGTATTTT. Translated, it gives CSAKEAAIAGMTQYF.

This clonotype occurred a few times. This sequence joins TRBV19 and TRBJ2-2; no clear D gene. Germline V lookup: CDR1 LNHDA, CDR2 SQIVND (reference sequence). This CDR3 has 13 amino acids. V was clipped by 5 bases and J by 5 bases, with 9 bases between them. The CDR3 bases are TGTGCCAGTAGTCCAAAGCTGACCGGGGAGCTGTTTTTT. This gives the protein CASSPKLTGELFF.